There are a few counts of the clone carrying this TCR beta chain. Its antigen is currently unknown. This sample is part of a study of cytomegalovirus exposure and HLA in healthy donors. The study, taken as a whole, reports: Overall, about 160 TCR beta chains were annotated as cytomegalovirus-associated. Clonal expansion, a later analysis showed, was greater in HLA-associated TCR beta chains than in equally common others. Per a prior analysis, the majority of TCR beta V segments were productive roughly 90% or roughly 30% of the time.

PCR amplification relied on 60 Vbeta primers (plus 13 Jbeta primers). Assay: immunoSEQ multiplex PCR; the TCRdb copy retains only in-frame clones and omits some. The repertoire holds about 130,000 clones, around 70% seen once, with roughly 3% in the top ten. CDR1 is SQVTM and CDR2 is ANQGSEA in the germline V gene. The V gene lost 5 bases and the J gene lost 5 bases, with 15 bases spanning the gap. CDR3 size: 13 residues. The specimen was PBMCs. This chain uses TRBV29-1 with TRBJ1-2; D not resolved. The source of this sequence is a woman in her sixties in good health and CMV-seropositive. The CDR3 DNA sequence: TGCAGCGTTTTGTCCGGCAGGCAATATGGCTACACCTTC. Its protein product is CSVLSGRQYGYTF. Using reference TRBV29-1 and TRBJ1-2 for the parts outside the CDR3, the full variable domain is SAVISQKPSRDICQRGTSLTIQCQVDSQVTMMFWYRQQPGQSLTLIATANQGSEATYESGFVIDKFPISRPNLTFSTLTVSNMSPEDSSIYLCSVLSGRQYGYTFGSGTRLTVV.